The 29 T cell receptor beta chains presented below share a single source sample, sequenced in a study of blood T cell repertoires in COVID-19. Only in-frame clones appear in the TCRdb table, and some are missing; sequencing was by immunoSEQ multiplex PCR. The repertoire holds 190,000 or so clones, with about 85% as singletons. Sequenced material: PBMCs or T cells enriched from blood (not recorded which). The receptors here all came from a man aged 40-49 years who had recovered from COVID-19.

The genes are TRBV27 and TRBJ1-4; no reliable D call. V lost 4 bases and J lost 7, with 16 bases in between. This CDR3 spans 15 amino acids. Germline CDR1 reads MNHEY; CDR2 reads SMNVEV (reference sequence). The DNA for the CDR3 is TGTGCCAGCAGTTCCAACTCGAACCCGGGTGAAAAACTGTTTTTT. It is translated as CASSSNSNPGEKLFF.

The V and J genes are TRBV18 and TRBJ1-3; 10 bases fit TRBD1. Germline V gene data show CDR1 as KGHSH and CDR2 as LQKENI. CDR3 length equals 15 residues. Unmatched junction bases numbered 2, after V lost 5 bases and J lost 1 base. CDR3 DNA sequence: TGTGCCAGCTCAGGACAGGGGGAATCTGGAAACACCATATATTTT. It specifies CASSGQGESGNTIYF. Based on the CDR3 plus reference TRBV18 and TRBJ1-3, the full variable domain is NAGVMQNPRHLVRRRGQEARLRCSPMKGHSHVYWYRQLPEEGLKFMVYLQKENIIDESGMPKERFSAEFPKEGPSILRIQQVVRGDSAAYFCASSGQGESGNTIYFGEGSWLTVV.

The chain combines TRBV2 with TRBJ1-5, with 9 bases aligning to TRBD1. This CDR3 has 15 residues. The germline V gene encodes CDR1 SNHLY and CDR2 FYNNEI. V trimming: 2 bases; J trimming: 6 bases; junction bases outside the gene matches: 5. This CDR3 reads CASSETGGRSQPQHF. DNA for the CDR3: TGTGCCAGCAGTGAAACAGGGGGCAGAAGTCAGCCCCAGCATTTT.

The J gene is TRBJ1-6, the V gene TRBV5-1, with 7 bases matching TRBD1. CDR3 length equals 16 residues. The V gene end was trimmed by 2 bases and the J gene end by 5 bases; junction bases not matched to a gene: 7. From germline, CDR1 is SGHRS and CDR2 YFSETQ. CDR3 sequence reads: CASSLVTTGNNSPLHF. The CDR3 DNA reads TGCGCCAGCAGCTTAGTCACGACAGGGAATAATTCACCCCTCCACTTT.

The chain recombines TRBV4-1 with TRBJ2-3, with TRBD2 matching 8 bases. The CDR3 has 16 amino acids. With 5 bases clipped from V and 0 bases from J, the junction kept 7 bases outside the gene matches. From germline, CDR1 is MGHRA and CDR2 YSYEKL. CDR3 bases: TGCGCCAGCAGCTTAAGGACTAGCCCTAGCACAGATACGCAGTATTTT. Encoded protein: CASSLRTSPSTDTQYF.

The CDR3 here is CASSPETIANTGELFF. The CDR3 DNA is TGCGCCAGCAGCCCAGAAACTATTGCGAACACCGGGGAGCTGTTTTTT. The chain couples TRBV4-3 to TRBJ2-2; D not certain. Germline V gene data show CDR1 as LGHNA and CDR2 as YSLEER. This CDR3 is 16 amino acids long. The V and J ends lost 4 bases and 0 bases respectively, with 12 bases between them.

The chain uses TRBV9 and TRBJ2-1; 8 bases agree with TRBD2. Trimming at V came to 3 bases and at J to 4 bases, leaving 9 bases not matched to a gene. The germline gives CDR1 SGDLS, CDR2 YYNGEE. CDR3 size: 16 residues. The CDR3 loop is CASSDGSGGAYNEQFF. In DNA, the CDR3 is TGTGCCAGCAGCGACGGAAGCGGGGGAGCTTACAATGAGCAGTTCTTC.

The chain links TRBV2 to TRBJ2-7; 7 nucleotides align to TRBD2. The V and J ends lost 7 bases and 3 bases, in that order; junction bases with no gene match: 6. The CDR3 consists of 13 residues. Germline CDR1 and CDR2: SNHLY and FYNNEI. CDR3 residues: CASMGLADYEQYF. The DNA for the CDR3 is TGTGCCAGCATGGGCCTAGCGGACTACGAGCAGTACTTC.

The chain links TRBV18 to TRBJ1-4, with D perhaps matching TRBD1 (5 bases). In germline, CDR1 is KGHSH, CDR2 LQKENI. The CDR3 extends over 15 amino acids. V gave up 2 bases and J gave up 4 bases, with 11 bases separating them. The CDR3 nucleotides are TGTGCCAGCTCACCAGTTCAGGGAAATAATGAAAAACTGTTTTTT. It yields the protein CASSPVQGNNEKLFF.

Only one count was recorded for this clone. The rearrangement uses TRBV25-1 and TRBJ2-7; 10 bases map to TRBD2. The CDR3 is 15 amino acids. Trimming cost V 6 bases and J 0 bases; bases outside gene matches: 5. The germline V gene has CDR1 MGHDK and CDR2 SYGVNS. CDR3 loop: CASRTSGWDSYEQYF. The CDR3 DNA is TGTGCCAGCAGGACTAGCGGGTGGGACTCCTACGAGCAGTACTTC.

The V and J genes are TRBV28 and TRBJ2-3, with a tentative D call TRBD2 (9 bases). The V end was cut by 7 bases, the J end by 8 bases, with 25 bases between. Germline V gene sequence: CDR1 MDHEN, CDR2 SYDVKM. This CDR3 has 16 amino acids. The CDR3 protein is CASTPSGTGQQGTQYF. DNA of the CDR3: TGTGCCAGCACCCCTAGCGGGACAGGCCAACAGGGTACGCAGTATTTT.

This chain links TRBV5-8 with TRBJ2-5; 10 bases agree with TRBD1. The CDR3 spans 18 residues. Unmatched junction bases numbered 18, after V lost 0 bases and J lost 10 bases. The germline V gene encodes CDR1 SGHTS and CDR2 YDEGEE. CDR3 in DNA: TGTGCCAGCAGCTTGGGACAGGGGGCGGTTAGCCCCTTAGGGGACCAGTACTTC. This gives the protein CASSLGQGAVSPLGDQYF.

The genes are TRBV6-5 and TRBJ2-7; 8 bases fit TRBD2. The germline CDR1 and CDR2 sequences are MNHEY and SVGAGI. V dropped 2 bases and J dropped 3; count of bases not matched to a gene: 6. This CDR3 has 15 residues. The CDR3 is CASSYDPSGYYEQYF. The CDR3 nucleotides are TGTGCCAGCAGTTACGACCCTAGCGGGTACTACGAGCAGTACTTC.

This chain uses TRBV3-1 (or the pseudogene TRBV3-2) with TRBJ1-2, with D unclear. V was trimmed by 4 bases and J by 3 bases, leaving 21 bases between them. This CDR3 region has 17 residues. The germline V gene encodes CDR1 LGHDT and CDR2 YNNKEL (reference sequence). The CDR3 protein is CASSLQGRLDGDYGYTF. CDR3 bases: TGTGCCAGCAGCCTTCAAGGCCGTCTTGACGGAGACTATGGCTACACCTTC.

The chain couples TRBV30 to TRBJ2-1; 7 nucleotides line up with TRBD2. Germline loops: CDR1 GTSNPN, CDR2 SVGIG (reference sequence). The CDR3 totals 14 residues. The ends lost 2 bases at V and 4 bases at J; junction bases unmatched: 5. The DNA of the CDR3 is TGTGCCTGGAGTCTTGAGGGAGGGTACAATGAGCAGTTCTTC. It encodes CAWSLEGGYNEQFF.

The DNA of the CDR3 is TGTGCCAGCAGTTTGGCCGGAGCGTACGAGCAGTACTTC. Encoded protein: CASSLAGAYEQYF. V and J are TRBV27 and TRBJ2-7; no definite D call. The CDR3 is 13 amino acids. Germline loops: CDR1 MNHEY, CDR2 SMNVEV (reference sequence). Trimming pared 3 bases from V and 4 bases from J, leaving 10 bases between.

V gene TRBV24-1 combines with J gene TRBJ1-5; 9 bases agree with TRBD1. The CDR3 is 15 amino acids. V shed 3 bases and J 9 bases; nucleotides not matched to a gene: 8. The germline gives CDR1 KGHDR, CDR2 SFDVKD. The DNA of the CDR3 is TGTGCCACCAGTGATACCCGACAGGGGGATGGGCCCCAGCATTTT. Protein: CATSDTRQGDGPQHF.

The V gene is TRBV11-2, the J gene TRBJ2-7, with 10 positions matching TRBD2. Germline V gene data show CDR1 as SGHAT and CDR2 as FQNNGV. The V gene end was trimmed by 5 bases and the J gene end by 3 bases; junction bases not matched to a gene: 10. The CDR3 totals 16 residues. The DNA for the CDR3 is TGTGCCAGCAGCCATCAGGGGCTAGCGGGAGTCTACGAGCAGTACTTC. As protein: CASSHQGLAGVYEQYF.

V gene TRBV5-1 combines with J gene TRBJ1-1; D remains ambiguous. Trimming pared 1 base from V and 1 base from J, leaving 5 bases between. The V gene's germline CDR1 is SGHRS and CDR2 YFSETQ. The CDR3 has 13 amino acids. CDR3 coding DNA: TGCGCCAGCAGCTTGTTGAGGAACACTGAAGCTTTCTTT. Its translation is CASSLLRNTEAFF. The full variable domain, completed using reference TRBV5-1 and TRBJ1-1, is KAGVTQTPRYLIKTRGQQVTLSCSPISGHRSVSWYQQTPGQGLQFLFEYFSETQRNKGNFPGRFSGRQFSNSRSEMNVSTLELGDSALYLCASSLLRNTEAFFGQGTRLTVV.

The V call is TRBV11-3, the J call TRBJ2-1; TRBD1 matches 7 bases. Germline assignment: CDR1 SGHNT and CDR2 YENEEA. The CDR3 contains 13 residues. V shed 1 base, J shed 6 bases, and the junction held 0 bases outside the gene matches. The CDR3 nucleotides are TGTGCCAGCAGCTTAGGGACAGGCAATGAGCAGTTCTTC. Protein product: CASSLGTGNEQFF.

The chain has TRBV6-5 and TRBJ1-2, with a possible D match to TRBD1 (5 bases). V lost 2 bases to trimming and J lost 5 bases, with 15 bases between them. Per germline, CDR1 MNHEY and CDR2 SVGAGI. The CDR3 runs 15 residues. The CDR3 DNA follows: TGTGCCAGCAGTTACGGACAAGATCCCAGTTATGGCTACACCTTC. This sequence encodes CASSYGQDPSYGYTF.

The J gene is TRBJ2-5, the V gene TRBV30; 12 nucleotides line up with TRBD1. The trim removed 2 bases at V and 7 bases at J, leaving 8 bases unmatched. This CDR3 has 15 amino acids. Looked up from germline, CDR1 is GTSNPN and CDR2 is SVGIG (reference sequence). CDR3 sequence reads: CAWSLGQGAQGTQYF. The CDR3 coding sequence is TGTGCCTGGAGTTTGGGACAGGGGGCGCAGGGGACCCAGTACTTC.

This clone was counted between two and nine times. The rearrangement joins TRBV7-2 to TRBJ2-1; D may be TRBD2 (6 bases). Germline-derived CDR1 and CDR2 are SGHTA and FQGNSA. The CDR3 runs 14 residues. V was cut by 6 bases and J by 2 bases, with 11 bases left in between. The chain's CDR3 is CASRRESTYNEQFF. The CDR3 DNA follows: TGTGCCAGCAGACGGGAGTCTACCTACAATGAGCAGTTCTTC.

The chain carries TRBV24-1 and TRBJ2-5; TRBD1 aligns across 10 bases. The CDR3 has 15 amino acids. J lost 5 bases, V lost 6 bases, and 8 bases had no gene match. Germline V lookup: CDR1 KGHDR, CDR2 SFDVKD. CDR3 sequence: CATSIPGQGRETQYF. The CDR3 nucleotides read TGTGCCACCAGTATACCGGGACAGGGGCGGGAGACCCAGTACTTC.

In this sample, this clone turned up a few times. The J gene is TRBJ1-2, the V gene TRBV5-6; D call uncertain. The germline gives CDR1 SGHDT, CDR2 YYEEEE. The V and J ends lost 4 bases and 5 bases respectively, with 12 bases between them. This CDR3 comprises 13 residues. CDR3 in DNA: TGTGCCAGCAGCCCTGGAGACTCGTATGGCTACACCTTC. It translates to CASSPGDSYGYTF.

The chain recombines TRBV6-5 with TRBJ1-4; D not resolved. The germline V gene encodes CDR1 MNHEY and CDR2 SVGAGI. Deletions cut 4 bases from V and 0 bases from J, with 9 bases between. The CDR3 loop spans 15 amino acids. The CDR3 DNA is TGTGCCAGCAGTTCAGGAAGATCAACTAATGAAAAACTGTTTTTT. Translation gives CASSSGRSTNEKLFF.

J is TRBJ2-6 and V is TRBV24-1; TRBD1 matches 12 bases. CDR3 length: 18 amino acids. Germline V gene lookup returns CDR1 KGHDR and CDR2 SFDVKD. The junction had 7 bases not matched to a gene; V was cut back by 4 bases and J by 4 bases. The CDR3 DNA sequence: TGTGCCACCAGTGACCCGGGACAGGGGGCATCAGGGGCCAACGTCCTGACTTTC. Translated, it gives CATSDPGQGASGANVLTF.

The chain is built from TRBV10-1 and TRBJ2-3; 8 positions match TRBD2. The germline V gene encodes CDR1 WNHNN and CDR2 SYGVQD (reference sequence). CDR3 length equals 16 residues. The ends lost 0 bases at V and 2 bases at J; junction bases unmatched: 4. The CDR3 DNA sequence: TGCGCCAGCAGTGAGTCGGTAGCGGGAACCACAGATACGCAGTATTTT. Translation: CASSESVAGTTDTQYF.

The chain carries TRBV29-1 and TRBJ2-7; 7 bases map to TRBD2. CDR3 size: 14 residues. The J segment lost 0 bases and the V segment lost 1 base, leaving 3 bases of the junction unmatched. CDR1 is SQVTM and CDR2 is ANQGSEA in the germline V gene. CDR3 region: CSVEAGGGSYEQYF. The CDR3 region has the DNA TGCAGCGTTGAAGCCGGCGGGGGCTCCTACGAGCAGTACTTC.